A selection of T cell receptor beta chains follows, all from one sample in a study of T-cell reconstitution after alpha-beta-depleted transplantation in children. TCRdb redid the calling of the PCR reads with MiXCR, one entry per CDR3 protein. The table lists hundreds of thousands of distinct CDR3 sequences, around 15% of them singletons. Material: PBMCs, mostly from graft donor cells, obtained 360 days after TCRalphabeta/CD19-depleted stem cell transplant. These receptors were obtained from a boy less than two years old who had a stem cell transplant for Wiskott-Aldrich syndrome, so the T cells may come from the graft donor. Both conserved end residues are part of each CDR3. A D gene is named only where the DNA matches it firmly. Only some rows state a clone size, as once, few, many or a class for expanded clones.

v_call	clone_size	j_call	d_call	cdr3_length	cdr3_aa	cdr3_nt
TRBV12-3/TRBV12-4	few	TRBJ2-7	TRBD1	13	CASSFRQGYEQYF	TGTGCCAGCAGTTTTCGACAGGGCTACGAGCAGTACTTC
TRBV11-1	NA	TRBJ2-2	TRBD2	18	CASSLAVTSGANTGELFF	TGTGCCAGCAGCTTAGCGGTGACTAGCGGGGCGAACACCGGGGAGCTGTTTTTT
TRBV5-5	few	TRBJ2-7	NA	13	CASSLAVPYEQYF	TGTGCCAGCAGCTTGGCAGTCCCCTACGAGCAGTACTTC
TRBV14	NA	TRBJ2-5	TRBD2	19	CASSQAYRLAGGVEETQYF	TGTGCCAGCAGCCAAGCCTATCGACTAGCGGGGGGCGTCGAAGAGACCCAGTACTTC
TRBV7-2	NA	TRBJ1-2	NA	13	CASSPGSHYGYTF	TGTGCCAGCAGCCCCGGGAGTCACTATGGCTACACCTTC
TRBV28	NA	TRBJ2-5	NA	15	CASRQGGHLQETQYF	TGTGCCAGCAGGCAGGGGGGGCATTTGCAAGAGACCCAGTACTTC
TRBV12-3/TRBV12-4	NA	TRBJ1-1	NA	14	CASSLRRLLTEAFF	TGTGCCAGCAGCTTACGAAGGTTGTTGACTGAAGCTTTCTTT
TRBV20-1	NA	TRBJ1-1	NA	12	CSARDSHTEAFF	TGCAGTGCTAGAGACAGTCACACTGAAGCTTTCTTT
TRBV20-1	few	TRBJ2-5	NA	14	CSARDEAIQETQYF	TGCAGTGCTAGAGATGAGGCTATTCAAGAGACCCAGTACTTC
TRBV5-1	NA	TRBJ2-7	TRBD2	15	CASSFSSGMIYEQYF	TGCGCCAGCAGCTTTTCTAGCGGGATGATCTACGAGCAGTACTTC
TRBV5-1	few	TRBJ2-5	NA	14	CASSLSAGKETQYF	TGCGCCAGCAGCTTGTCGGCAGGCAAAGAGACCCAGTACTTC
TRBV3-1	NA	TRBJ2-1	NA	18	CAISLPLGGAQMDNEQFF	TGTGCCATCAGCCTACCCCTAGGGGGAGCCCAGATGGACAATGAGCAGTTCTTC
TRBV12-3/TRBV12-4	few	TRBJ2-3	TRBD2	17	CASSPGLAGVSTDTQYF	TGTGCCAGCAGCCCGGGACTAGCGGGAGTCAGCACAGATACGCAGTATTTT
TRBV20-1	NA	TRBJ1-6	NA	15	CSARAARGNNSPLHF	TGCAGTGCTAGGGCGGCGCGGGGAAATAATTCACCCCTCCACTTT
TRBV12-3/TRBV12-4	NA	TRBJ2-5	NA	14	CASRPSTGRKTQYF	TGTGCCAGCAGGCCATCTACAGGAAGGAAGACCCAGTACTTC
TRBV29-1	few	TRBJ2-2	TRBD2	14	CSVKAGAVTGELFF	TGCAGCGTTAAAGCGGGAGCGGTCACCGGGGAGCTGTTTTTT
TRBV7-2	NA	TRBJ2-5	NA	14	CASSLSPGWGTQYF	TGTGCCAGCAGCTTAAGTCCGGGTTGGGGGACCCAGTACTTC
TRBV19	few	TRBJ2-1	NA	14	CASRPVSSYNEQFF	TGTGCCAGTCGACCTGTCAGCTCCTACAATGAGCAGTTCTTC
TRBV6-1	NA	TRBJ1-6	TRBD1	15	CASSEFQGAASPLHF	TGTGCCAGCAGTGAATTTCAGGGGGCGGCATCACCCCTCCACTTT
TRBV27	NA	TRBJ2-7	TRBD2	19	CASSGRSGLPPWFSYEQYF	TGTGCCAGCAGTGGTCGTTCGGGACTACCGCCGTGGTTCTCCTACGAGCAGTACTTC
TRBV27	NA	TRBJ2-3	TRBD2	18	CASSLVSKAGFYTDTQYF	TGTGCCAGCAGTTTAGTTAGTAAAGCGGGGTTCTACACAGATACGCAGTATTTT
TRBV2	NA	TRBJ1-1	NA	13	CASSELQNTEAFF	TGTGCCAGCAGTGAATTACAGAACACTGAAGCTTTCTTT
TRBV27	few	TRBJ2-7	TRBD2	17	CASSLRGTSGRNNEQYF	TGTGCCAGCAGTTTAAGGGGGACTAGCGGGAGAAACAACGAGCAGTACTTC
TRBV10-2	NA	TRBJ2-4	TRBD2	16	CASSPLAGGLGNIQYF	TGCGCCAGCAGTCCACTAGCGGGGGGGCTCGGAAACATTCAGTACTTC
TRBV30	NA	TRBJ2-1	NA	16	CAWRTGGTGGYNEQFF	TGTGCCTGGAGGACCGGGGGCACCGGTGGCTACAATGAGCAGTTCTTC
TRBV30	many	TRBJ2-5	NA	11	CAWSVPGTQYF	TGTGCCTGGAGTGTACCGGGAACCCAGTACTTC
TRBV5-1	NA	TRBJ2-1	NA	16	CASSLPRGLTNNEQFF	TGCGCCAGCAGCTTGCCCCGGGGTCTAACCAACAATGAGCAGTTCTTC
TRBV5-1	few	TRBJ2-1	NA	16	CASSFVRGLRYNEQFF	TGCGCCAGCAGCTTCGTGCGAGGACTACGGTACAATGAGCAGTTCTTC
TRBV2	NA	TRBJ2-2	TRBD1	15	CASRMDRSFGGELFF	TGTGCCAGCAGGATGGACAGGTCCTTCGGCGGGGAGCTGTTTTTT
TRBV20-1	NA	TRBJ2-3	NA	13	CSARGGGRDTQYF	TGCAGTGCTAGGGGAGGGGGACGAGATACGCAGTATTTT
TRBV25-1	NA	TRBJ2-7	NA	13	CASQGPYLYEQYF	TGTGCCAGCCAGGGACCATACCTCTACGAGCAGTACTTC
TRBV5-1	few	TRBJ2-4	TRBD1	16	CASSFDRDKGENIQYF	TGCGCCAGCAGCTTCGACAGGGATAAGGGCGAAAACATTCAGTACTTC
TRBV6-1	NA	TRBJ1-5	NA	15	CASTSGGFSNQPQHF	TGTGCCAGCACCTCAGGTGGTTTTAGCAATCAGCCCCAGCATTTT
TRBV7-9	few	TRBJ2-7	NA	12	CASSLSSGGQYF	TGTGCCAGCAGCCTTAGCAGCGGTGGGCAGTACTTC
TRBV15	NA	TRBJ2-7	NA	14	CATSRDHWVGEQYF	TGTGCCACCAGCAGAGATCATTGGGTTGGTGAGCAGTACTTC
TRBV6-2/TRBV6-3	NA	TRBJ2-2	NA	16	CASTQDRDSPTGELFF	TGTGCCAGCACTCAAGACCGGGACTCACCCACCGGGGAGCTGTTTTTT
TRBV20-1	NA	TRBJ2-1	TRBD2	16	CSARGMGLAAYNEQFF	TGCAGTGCTAGGGGGATGGGACTAGCGGCTTACAATGAGCAGTTCTTC
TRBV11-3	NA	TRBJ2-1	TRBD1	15	CASSAGGGLSVEQFF	TGTGCCAGCAGCGCAGGGGGCGGGCTCTCGGTTGAGCAGTTCTTC
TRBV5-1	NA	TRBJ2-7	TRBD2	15	CASSWTSGRLNEQYF	TGCGCCAGCAGTTGGACTAGCGGGAGGTTAAACGAGCAGTACTTC
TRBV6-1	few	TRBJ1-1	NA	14	CASRTGHGDTEAFF	TGTGCCAGCAGGACGGGGCACGGTGACACTGAAGCTTTCTTT
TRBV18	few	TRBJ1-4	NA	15	CASSPRGATNEKLFF	TGTGCCAGCTCACCACGGGGAGCCACTAATGAAAAACTGTTTTTT